A selection of T cell receptor beta chains follows, all from one sample in a study of blood T cells in healthy people across ages. One entry per CDR3 protein results from TCRdb running MiXCR on the 5' RACE reads. This table holds some 900,000 distinct CDR3 sequences, more than 25% found once. The sample consisted of blood. These receptors all stem from an elderly woman in good health. The CDR3 runs from the conserved cysteine through the conserved F or W. Fields, in order: CDR3 DNA, CDR3 protein, J gene, D gene, clone size, V gene. D genes are given only for firm matches. Clone size is not always given. Where it is, it says once, few, many or a class for expanded clones.

TGTGCCAGCATCCCAGCGGGGGTGAGGGCGGATACGCAGTATTTT CASIPAGVRADTQYF TRBJ2-3 TRBD2 NA TRBV7-2
TGTGCCAGCAGTATTGGACAGGGGGCGTACTTC CASSIGQGAYF TRBJ2-5 TRBD1 few TRBV12-3/TRBV12-4
TGTGCCAGCAGCTCCGTAGGGCCGAGTGGCTACACCTTC CASSSVGPSGYTF TRBJ1-2 NA many TRBV6-2/TRBV6-3
TGTGCCATCAGATCACCGGGACAGGGGAGGAACGAGCAGTACTTC CAIRSPGQGRNEQYF TRBJ2-7 TRBD1 many TRBV10-3
TGTGCCAGCAGCTTAACCTCGACAGGGATTAACTATGGCTACACCTTC CASSLTSTGINYGYTF TRBJ1-2 TRBD1 NA TRBV7-2
TGTGCCAGCACCCCTGGGATGGGGGGCAATCAGCCCCAGCATTTT CASTPGMGGNQPQHF TRBJ1-5 NA few TRBV6-1
TGTGCCAGCTCGCTACGGTGGGCGAGGAGTCTGAACACTGAAGCTTTCTTT CASSLRWARSLNTEAFF TRBJ1-1 NA NA TRBV18
TGTGCCTGGAGTCCGAAGGGACGGTACCAAGAGACCCAGTACTTC CAWSPKGRYQETQYF TRBJ2-5 NA NA TRBV30
TGTGCCAGCAGCTCCCGGGGGCCGGGACAGGGATACAATGAGCAGTTCTTC CASSSRGPGQGYNEQFF TRBJ2-1 TRBD1 NA TRBV7-2
TGTGCCAGCAGCGTTGGGACTAGCCAAGAGACCCAGTACTTC CASSVGTSQETQYF TRBJ2-5 TRBD2 many TRBV9
TGTGCCAGCAGAGGGACAGCGGGCAATGAGCAGTACTTC CASRGTAGNEQYF TRBJ2-7 NA NA TRBV6-5
TGTGCCAGCAGCCAAGATTTATTGGGGGGCGAGTATGGCTACACCTTC CASSQDLLGGEYGYTF TRBJ1-2 NA few TRBV3-1
TGCGCCAGCAGCTTGGCCAGGGGCCAGAGCTCCTACAATGAGCAGTTCTTC CASSLARGQSSYNEQFF TRBJ2-1 NA many TRBV5-1
TGTGCCAGCAGGGGGCCAGCCTGGGACGAGCAGTACTTC CASRGPAWDEQYF TRBJ2-7 NA many TRBV12-3/TRBV12-4
TGTGCCAGCAGCCCACCTAGACTAGCGGGGGGGTACGAGCAGTACTTC CASSPPRLAGGYEQYF TRBJ2-7 TRBD2 many TRBV7-2
TGCGCCAGCAGCTCGAAACCTATGAGCGGGGGGGCTAATACGCAGTATTTT CASSSKPMSGGANTQYF TRBJ2-3 TRBD2 many TRBV5-1
TGCAGTGCTAGTGGGGGGGGAAGGCCCCAGCATTTT CSASGGGRPQHF TRBJ1-5 NA few TRBV20-1
TGTGCCAGCAGTTACGCCTCGTTTCAAGAGACCCAGTACTTC CASSYASFQETQYF TRBJ2-5 NA many TRBV6-2/TRBV6-3
TGCGCCAGCAGCCAGGGAGTGAATGGGCAGTTCTTC CASSQGVNGQFF TRBJ2-1 NA NA TRBV4-3
TGTGCCTGGAGTCTGGACGGAAGCACAGATACGCAGTATTTT CAWSLDGSTDTQYF TRBJ2-3 NA many TRBV30
TGTGCCACCAGTGATTTCCGGGGATCTAGAGAGACCCAGTACTTC CATSDFRGSRETQYF TRBJ2-5 NA many TRBV24-1
TGTGCCAGCAGGGGACAGGGTGGGAATGAGCAGTTCTTC CASRGQGGNEQFF TRBJ2-1 TRBD1 many TRBV6-2/TRBV6-3
TGTGCCAGCAGAGTGGGGGCGGAGGTAACTGAAGCTTTCTTT CASRVGAEVTEAFF TRBJ1-1 NA NA TRBV7-2
TGCGCCAGCAGCCAAGTGGCGGGAGGTATCAAGCCCGATGAGCAGTTCTTC CASSQVAGGIKPDEQFF TRBJ2-1 TRBD2 NA TRBV4-1
TGTGCCAGCAGGCAAGTCCAGGGCAGGCGCACAGATACGCAGTATTTT CASRQVQGRRTDTQYF TRBJ2-3 NA few TRBV3-1
TGCAGTGCTACGCGGGGGGGCCTTCGAACAGATACGCAGTATTTT CSATRGGLRTDTQYF TRBJ2-3 TRBD2 many TRBV20-1
TGTGCCAGCAGCTTAGACAGGGTTGGAAGTCAAGAGACCCAGTACTTC CASSLDRVGSQETQYF TRBJ2-5 NA many TRBV7-9
TGTGCCAGCAGCCTACAGGGTCCCGCCCCTGATGGCTACACCTTC CASSLQGPAPDGYTF TRBJ1-2 NA few TRBV5-4
TGTGCCAGCAGCCCTTGGGGCGATCCTCAGCCCCAGCATTTT CASSPWGDPQPQHF TRBJ1-5 NA few TRBV6-6
TGTGCCAGCAGTAACGGAGGGACGTCCGGTGAAAAACTGTTTTTT CASSNGGTSGEKLFF TRBJ1-4 NA few TRBV28
TGTGCCAGCAGCGTAGGCGGGGGGGCACTTTACAATGAGCAGTTCTTC CASSVGGGALYNEQFF TRBJ2-1 TRBD2 many TRBV9
TGTGCCGGCAGCTTAGGTTCGATAGGGACAGGGGATTACGAGCAGTACTTC CAGSLGSIGTGDYEQYF TRBJ2-7 TRBD1 NA TRBV7-9
TGTGCCAGCAGCCAACCTCAGGGGGTAGTTGGCTACACCTTC CASSQPQGVVGYTF TRBJ1-2 TRBD1 many TRBV3-1
TGTGCCAGCAAGTTCAATGGGGGCACGGGGGACACTGAAGCTTTCTTT CASKFNGGTGDTEAFF TRBJ1-1 NA many TRBV6-2/TRBV6-3
TGTGCCAGCTCGTCAGACGGGACAACTCCGGGGCAGTACTTC CASSSDGTTPGQYF TRBJ2-4 NA NA TRBV18
TGCAGTGCTAGGGGCCAGATCTATGGCTACACCTTC CSARGQIYGYTF TRBJ1-2 NA many TRBV20-1
TGTGCCTGGAACCCCGGACTAAGCGGGGGTTACAATGAGCAGTTCTTC CAWNPGLSGGYNEQFF TRBJ2-1 TRBD2 few TRBV30
TGTGCCAGCAGTTACGGTCAGGGAAACTCTGGGGCCAACGTCCTGACTTTC CASSYGQGNSGANVLTF TRBJ2-6 NA few TRBV6-2/TRBV6-3
TGTGCCACCACAGGGGCCTCGAACACCGGGGAGCTGTTTTTT CATTGASNTGELFF TRBJ2-2 TRBD1 few TRBV27
TGTGCCAGCAGCACAAGACCTGGAGAGACCCAGTACTTC CASSTRPGETQYF TRBJ2-5 NA many TRBV9
TGTGCCAGCAGTCCCCCACAGGGATCCTACAATGAGCAGTTCTTC CASSPPQGSYNEQFF TRBJ2-1 NA many TRBV12-3/TRBV12-4
TGCGCCAGCAGCCAAGATGGACGTCTGACTGAAGCTTTCTTT CASSQDGRLTEAFF TRBJ1-1 NA few TRBV4-1
TGCGCCAGCAGCATTGGACGGGGGAGCAATCAGCCCCAGCATTTT CASSIGRGSNQPQHF TRBJ1-5 NA many TRBV10-2
TGTGCCAGCAGTAAACGGGACAGGGGGCGCTACGAGCAGTACTTC CASSKRDRGRYEQYF TRBJ2-7 TRBD1 NA TRBV28
TGTGCCAGCAGCCGTAGGGAGACAGTCGGCTACGAGCAGTACTTC CASSRRETVGYEQYF TRBJ2-7 NA many TRBV7-8
TGTGCCAGCAGCACCGACAGGGTCAGTTACGAGCAGTACTTC CASSTDRVSYEQYF TRBJ2-7 NA few TRBV21-1
TGTGCCAGCAGCTTTTCACAGGGGCGACCCTACAATGAGCAGTACTTC CASSFSQGRPYNEQYF TRBJ2-5 TRBD1 NA TRBV11-2
TGTGCCAGCAGCTCCCGGTTTGGGGGGAGAGACATTCAGTACTTC CASSSRFGGRDIQYF TRBJ2-4 NA NA TRBV7-2
TGTGCCAGCTCACCGACCCGTACAGGTCAAGAGACCCAGTACTTC CASSPTRTGQETQYF TRBJ2-5 NA NA TRBV18